This T cell receptor beta chain stems from a study of cytomegalovirus exposure and HLA in healthy donors (TCRdb year 2017). With regard to the full study: An earlier analysis of approximately 640 of the donors reported about 250 Gb of sequence data and 117 million unique TCR beta sequences from about 200 million T cells. Roughly 300 gigabases of sequencing data and around 80 million unique TCR sequences made up an early release that covered fewer than 650 HLA-typed donors. The genetic ancestry cluster associated with self-reported Caucasian donors included 81% of the 398 genotyped donors. The aim of the study was to test whether cataloging public T cell receptors could identify signatures of past pathogen exposure. The study profiled the T cell repertoires of 500 to 800 subjects by immunosequencing and related them to cytomegalovirus serostatus. A separate validation cohort of about 110 different subjects was used in addition to the 666-subject first cohort. To predict cytomegalovirus infection status, the study combined high-throughput TCR immunosequencing, statistical association of individual TCRs with disease status, and machine learning. A later analysis re-examined previously published TCR beta repertoires from 610 or so donors and added high-resolution HLA genotyping to investigate patterns of TCR occurrence. The later analysis used no new phenotypic data to find candidate immune exposures, relying instead on TCR beta sequences and their occurrence across donors. An earlier analysis of some 600 of the donors applied high-throughput TCR beta sequencing to assess whether each TCR beta V gene segment acted as functional or pseudogenic. Donor age, sex, ethnicity and CMV serostatus were collected together with the repertoire data. A later genetic analysis used genome-wide SNP genotypes for about 60% of the 666 donors, treating that subset as a discovery cohort. Every repertoire in the discovery cohort had been generated on one and the same sequencing platform. HLA typing included class I and class II loci at four-digit resolution. The number of donors typed differed by locus, with roughly 629-640 for A, B, C, DRB1 and DQB1, approximately 500 for DQA1, 600 to 610 for DPA1, and roughly 450 for DPB1. Roughly 5 DR-DQ haplotypes were treated as single units for association and clustering because of strong linkage in the cohort. Across 398 genotyped donors of the cohort, an average of approximately 200,000 unique TCR beta nucleotide sequences per donor were sequenced, and 15% to 20% of those sequences were non-productive.

Beyond this particular receptor, the publication reports: Roughly uniform sequencing depth across donors was assumed in presence/absence analyses, although this assumption may not hold. Because HLA typing was unavailable for some donors at each locus, only the typed subset was used in association tests. In an earlier analysis of about 600 of the donors, most TCR beta V segments appeared in productive rearrangements about 90% or about 30% of the time, broadly matching IMGT annotations. CMV serostatus was the only immune exposure information available for the cohort. The authors suggested that the approach could potentially be extended to other disease states and immunological phenotypes. A group of highly shared sequence variants was considered likely to be a technical artifact of the sequencing pipeline. Assigning TCR associations to individual alleles was difficult when HLA alleles, especially DR and DQ, strongly co-occurred. Compared with equally common non-associated chains, HLA-associated TCR beta chains in a later analysis were more clonally expanded and had lower generation probabilities. In a later genetic analysis, fewer N-insertions in productive TCRs were reported among donors in an Asian-associated ancestry cluster than the roughly 700-donor mean. In a later genetic analysis, a missense DCLRE1C variant was associated with V-gene and J-gene trimming of TCR beta chains, and the association was replicated in an independent cohort. In a later analysis, TCR association rates were found to vary across HLA loci, with the most associated TCRs seen for DRB1 alleles and the fewest for HLA-C alleles. Only TCR beta chains were sequenced in this cohort, and the absence of alpha or paired-chain data limited detectable features. Correlated functional status among segregating V segments might reflect linkage disequilibrium, but an unknown experimental factor could not be ruled out. Several of the top co-occurrence clusters appeared to be linked to parvovirus B19, influenza, CMV and Epstein-Barr virus, according to a later analysis. In vitro tests confirmed that three of the cytomegalovirus-associated TCR beta chains recognize cytomegalovirus antigens. In a later analysis, most CMV-associated TCR beta chains were found to appear HLA-restricted, with HLA associations seemingly driven largely by CMV exposure. Cytomegalovirus status was reported to be diagnosed by the classifier with high specificity and sensitivity in both the original and validation cohorts. A further reported finding was that TCR beta sequences accurately predicted the HLA-A and HLA-B alleles for most subjects in the first cohort. A later analysis associated some 17,000 TCR beta sequences with specific HLA alleles at a false discovery rate of 0.05. The study gave a list of some 150 TCR beta chains associated with cytomegalovirus. Over 15 rarely observed V segments, including chromosome 9 orphons, were excluded from the earlier analysis of several hundred of the donors because counts were too low. Across donors, most TCR sequences were observed very rarely, whereas some public TCRs were present in many individuals.

Library creation used the immunoSEQ multiplex PCR assay. A mixture of 60 forward primers for TCR Vbeta segments and 13 reverse primers for TCR Jbeta segments was used in the multiplex PCR. The CDR3 region of rearranged TCR beta genes was amplified from genomic DNA with a multiplex PCR assay. The Illumina HiSeq System was used to sequence the amplified TCR beta libraries as 87-base-pair reads. The authors' pipeline ran thus. In a later analysis, 80 million or so unique TCR beta chains were counted across the approximately 640 repertoires, and roughly 11 million of these chains were shared by at least two donors. A nearest-neighbor algorithm error-corrected the raw reads and collapsed the reads into unique sequences, merging closely related sequences to remove PCR and sequencing errors. Alignment of CDR3 sequences to IMGT reference sequences was used to assign V, D and J gene segments. For a sequence to be retained, a match of at least six nucleotides was required to both a V gene segment and a J gene segment. Rearrangements were classified as productive when the CDR3 lacked stop codons and remained in frame with V and J, and all other rearrangements were classified as non-productive. Following IMGT convention, CDR3 was defined as the stretch from the second conserved V-encoded cysteine to the conserved J-encoded phenylalanine. The earlier analysis of about 640 of the donors excluded any sequence lacking an unambiguous match to a single V gene segment. In an earlier analysis of several hundred of the donors, V segments were called functional above 56.7% productive rearrangements and were called segregating when the between-donor standard deviation exceeded 5%. A statistical classification framework was built to diagnose cytomegalovirus status from the catalog of TCR beta chain sequences. V and J gene assignment, in a later analysis, came from comparing TCR nucleotide sequences with IMGT/GENE-DB human TR gene sequences. The TCRdist pipeline was used in a later analysis to assign CDR3 sequences and most-parsimonious VDJ recombination scenarios. In a later analysis, each TCR beta chain was defined by its CDR3 amino acid sequence together with its V-gene family, and reads without a unique V-gene family were excluded. As a way to deal with suspected cross-contamination and a sequencing artifact, a later analysis dropped 450 to 600 nucleotide sequences that were highly shared and had low generation probability. In a later analysis, a clonal expansion index was calculated for each public chain from normalized within-repertoire ranks of inferred template counts. A later analysis computed generation probabilities with a VDJ recombination model fitted to out-of-frame rearrangements, and checked the results against IGoR. Hypergeometric tests were used in a later analysis to score TCR-TCR, TCR-HLA and TCR-CMV co-occurrence, with a repertoire-size bias correction applied to the TCR pairs. A later analysis estimated false discovery rates by permuting HLA or CMV assignments 20 times. In a later analysis, co-occurring TCRs were grouped with DBSCAN, and TCRdist sequence similarity was added when clustering was performed within HLA-allele-positive subsets. Repertoires with fewer than 30,000 or more than 120,000 public chains, plus five repertoires with anomalous nucleotide sharing, were excluded from co-occurrence clustering. What TCRdb holds here is the immuneACCESS table cut down to in-frame rearrangements. Part of the clones is not present; checked against another copy, under half of the missing clones reflect an unresolved V gene, and the others are unexplained. The V and J calls and clone size are taken from that table; D and trimming were inferred from the DNA. This sample has about 140,000 clones in its table, and approximately 84% of those were observed once. The ten largest clones take up 1.4% of the sample.

Regarding this clone: The target of this receptor is not known. No base quality information exists; no much larger clone differs at one position.

The cohort comprised several hundred healthy bone marrow donors. Cohort members were all nominally healthy when sampled, although unrecorded immune exposures were likely present. The donor tested CMV seropositive, placing the donor among the approximately 290 seropositive members of the cohort. Every donor gave a peripheral blood sample, and the peripheral blood mononuclear cells from that sample were used for TCR beta sequencing. The Qiagen DNeasy Blood Extraction Kit was used to extract genomic DNA from the blood cell samples. The sample comprised PBMCs. This receptor was obtained from a man aged 25 to 40 in good health and CMV-seropositive.

CDR3 protein: CASSPEHGTVNYGYTF. The nucleotide sequence is given as TGTGCCAGCAGCCCAGAACACGGTACAGTTAACTATGGCTACACCTTC. The rearranged segments are TRBV9 and TRBJ1-2, with no reliable assignment of the D segment. Per the germline V gene, SGDLS is the CDR1 and YYNGEE is the CDR2. The V end loses 4 bases and the J end loses 1 base, and a stretch of 17 bases separates them. The CDR3 has 16 amino acids, counting the end cysteine and phenylalanine. The entry retains the CDR3 DNA only, 48 bases that are in frame from base 1.